The TCR beta chain described here comes from a study of blood T cells in healthy people across ages. At the level of the study: Per every two T cells, about one barcoded beta molecule was captured by template switching. Study-wide results and limits: Long-lived donors had more naive CD4+ cells and higher diversity than aged donors.

A second roughly 6 to 12 cycle PCR used barcoded and J-beta primers. TCRdb ran MiXCR on the 5' RACE reads and lists one entry per CDR3 protein. Found here are 550,000 to 800,000 distinct CDR3 sequences, approximately 30% of them singletons; the top ten hold approximately 15%. V lost 2 bases, J lost 2 bases, and 5 bases lay in between. Germline V gene lookup returns CDR1 LGHNA and CDR2 YSLEER. The CDR3 loop spans 13 amino acids. Each sample yielded at least 6 million isolated PBMCs. As concerns this clonotype: What it binds is unknown.

The chain links TRBV4-3 to TRBJ2-3; D is ambiguous. The TCR comes from a woman of 80 years or more in good health. The specimen sequenced was blood. The CDR3 loop is CASSQLATDTQYF. CDR3 nucleotides: TGCGCCAGCAGCCAATTAGCCACAGATACGCAGTATTTT.